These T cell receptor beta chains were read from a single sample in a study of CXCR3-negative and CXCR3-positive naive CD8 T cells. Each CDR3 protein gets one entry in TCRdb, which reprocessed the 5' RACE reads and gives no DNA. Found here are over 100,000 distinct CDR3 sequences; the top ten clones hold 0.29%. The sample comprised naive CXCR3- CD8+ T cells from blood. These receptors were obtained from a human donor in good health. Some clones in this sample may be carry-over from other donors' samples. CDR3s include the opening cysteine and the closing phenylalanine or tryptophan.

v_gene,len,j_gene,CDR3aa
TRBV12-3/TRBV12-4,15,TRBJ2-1,CASSPGGSNYNEQFF
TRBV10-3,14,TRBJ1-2,CAISDPGQGIGYTF
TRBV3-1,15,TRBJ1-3,CASSPTVHSGNTIYF
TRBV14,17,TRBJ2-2,CASSQGRGQGDIGELFF
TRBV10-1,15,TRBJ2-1,CASSFGGGTGAEQFF
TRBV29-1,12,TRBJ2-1,CSVPGTINEQFF
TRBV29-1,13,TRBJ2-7,CSVVNRGQYEQYF
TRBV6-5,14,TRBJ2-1,CASSLGRPYNEQFF
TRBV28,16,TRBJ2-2,CASSYEREGVLGELFF
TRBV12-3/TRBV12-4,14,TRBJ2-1,CASSAGTDYNEQFF
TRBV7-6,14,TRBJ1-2,CASRTTGDQGGYTF
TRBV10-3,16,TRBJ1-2,CAISDAYRGANYGYTF
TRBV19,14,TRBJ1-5,CASSTVGANQPQHF
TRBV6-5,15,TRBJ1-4,CASSPNGGVDEKLFF
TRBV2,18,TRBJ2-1,CASSERLRGESSYNEQFF
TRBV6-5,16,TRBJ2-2,CASRLTSGSRSGELFF
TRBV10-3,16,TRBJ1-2,CAISESVTGWTYGYTF
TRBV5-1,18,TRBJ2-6,CASSLGQYNFSGANVLTF
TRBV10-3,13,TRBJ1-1,CAISVDLNTEAFF
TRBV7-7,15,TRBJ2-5,CASTPDPGNWETQYF
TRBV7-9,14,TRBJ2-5,CASSLAGTQETQYF
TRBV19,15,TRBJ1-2,CASSLRQGADYGYTF
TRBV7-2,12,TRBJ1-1,CASSPGTTEAFF